The rows below give T cell receptor beta chains drawn from one sample of a study of blood T cell repertoires in COVID-19. Generated by immunoSEQ multiplex PCR, the TCRdb table keeps only in-frame clones and is missing some. The sample has about 150,000 clones; about four fifths are singletons. The sequenced material came from peripheral blood. The receptors stem from a human donor with acute or convalescent COVID-19. The donor label of this sample is uncertain. The CDR3 runs from the conserved cysteine through the conserved F or W. The order of the fields is clone size, D gene, V gene, J gene, CDR3 DNA, CDR3 protein. The D gene is left open where the match is weak. Clone size is shown for a subset of rows, as once, few, many or a class of expanded clone.

once	TRBD1	TRBV19	TRBJ2-1	TGTGCCAGTAGTCCAGGGACAGCTAAGCAGTTCTTC	CASSPGTAKQFF
NA	NA	TRBV10-3	TRBJ2-3	TGTGCCATCAGTGAGTCAACAGGGATCTCCAGCACAGATACGCAGTATTTT	CAISESTGISSTDTQYF
few	TRBD1	TRBV6-5	TRBJ1-2	TGTGCCAGCAGTACCGGACAGGGGGGTGGCTACACCTTC	CASSTGQGGGYTF
NA	NA	TRBV5-4	TRBJ1-1	TGTGCCAGCAGCCCGCGCATGGGGGCAGGTACTGAAGCTTTCTTT	CASSPRMGAGTEAFF
NA	TRBD2	TRBV30	TRBJ2-2	TGTGCCTTTACAGCGGGAAAGCTCACCGGGGAGCTGTTTTTT	CAFTAGKLTGELFF
NA	TRBD1	TRBV18	TRBJ1-2	TGTGCCAGCTCACCCGACAGGGGGTATGGCTACACCTTC	CASSPDRGYGYTF
NA	TRBD1	TRBV6-2/TRBV6-3	TRBJ1-2	TGTGCCAGCAATTACCCGGGACAGGACTATGGCTACACCTTC	CASNYPGQDYGYTF
NA	NA	TRBV6-1	TRBJ1-6	TGTGCCAGCAGTGTTCGGGGGGACTACTATAATTCACCCCTCCACTTT	CASSVRGDYYNSPLHF
NA	NA	TRBV2	TRBJ2-7	TGTGCCAGCAGTTCGCTAGACTACGAGCAGTACTTC	CASSSLDYEQYF
NA	NA	TRBV4-2	TRBJ2-7	TGTGCCAGCAGCCCCCGCGCTGGCGAGCAGTACTTC	CASSPRAGEQYF
NA	NA	TRBV30	TRBJ2-3	TGTGCCTGGAGTTCGGTCCTAAGCACAGATACGCAGTATTTT	CAWSSVLSTDTQYF
once	NA	TRBV6-2/TRBV6-3	TRBJ1-6	TGTGCCAGCAGTTACAACCGGCAGGGTAATTCACCCCTCCACTTT	CASSYNRQGNSPLHF
NA	NA	TRBV6-5	TRBJ1-2	TGTGCCAGCGAACAAAACCGGGACTCCTACGGGGGCTACACCTTC	CASEQNRDSYGGYTF
NA	NA	TRBV7-6	TRBJ2-7	TGTGCCAGCAGCTTAGCTGCAGGAGGAGGTACCACCTACGAGCAGTACTTC	CASSLAAGGGTTYEQYF
NA	TRBD2	TRBV7-2	TRBJ2-7	TGTGCCAGCAGCTTGGTAGCGGGGGGGAGTCAATACGAGCAGTACTTC	CASSLVAGGSQYEQYF
NA	TRBD1	TRBV10-3	TRBJ1-3	TGTGCCATCAGTGGGACAGGGTATAACTCTGGAAACACCATATATTTT	CAISGTGYNSGNTIYF
medium-sized	NA	TRBV3-1/TRBV3-2	TRBJ1-5	TGTGCCAGCAGCCAATCCAGCGGGGAAATTGGCAATCAGCCCCAGCATTTT	CASSQSSGEIGNQPQHF
NA	NA	TRBV19	TRBJ1-5	TGTGCCAGTAGTATAGGGATGATCAGGGCCCAGCATTTT	CASSIGMIRAQHF
NA	NA	TRBV4-1	TRBJ1-2	TGCGCCAGCAGCCAAGGCGGGGGGTATGGCTACACCTTC	CASSQGGGYGYTF
NA	TRBD1	TRBV6-5	TRBJ2-7	TGTGCCAGCAGCCGGGACAGTACTAACTCCTACGAGCAGTACTTC	CASSRDSTNSYEQYF
NA	TRBD1	TRBV5-1	TRBJ1-6	TGCGCCAGCAGCTTCGAGGGGGCGAGGAATTCACCCCTCCACTTT	CASSFEGARNSPLHF
NA	TRBD1	TRBV6-5	TRBJ2-7	TGTGCCAGCAGGCGTGGGACAGGGGGCTCCTACGAGCAGTACTTC	CASRRGTGGSYEQYF
NA	NA	TRBV5-4	TRBJ1-2	TGTGCCAGCAGCTTACAGGGATGGCAAAACCTTATAAACTATGGCTACACCTTC	CASSLQGWQNLINYGYTF
NA	NA	TRBV11-2	TRBJ1-6	TGTGCCAGCAGCTTAGAAAGGGGACTCCTCTATAATTCACCCCTCCACTTT	CASSLERGLLYNSPLHF
NA	TRBD1	TRBV6-6	TRBJ1-6	TGTGCCAGCAGCCAAGGACAGGGAGGGTCACCCCTCCACTTT	CASSQGQGGSPLHF
NA	NA	TRBV9	TRBJ2-3	TGTGCCAGCAGCGACGGGAGCACAGATACGCAGTATTTT	CASSDGSTDTQYF
NA	TRBD1	TRBV5-4	TRBJ1-2	TGTGCCAATCCAAACCAGGGGACAGGGCGCTATGGCTACACCTTC	CANPNQGTGRYGYTF
NA	NA	TRBV14	TRBJ2-7	TGTGCCAGCGCCGCAGGGTTAACCCCCTACGAGCAGTACTTC	CASAAGLTPYEQYF
NA	NA	TRBV25-1	TRBJ1-1	TGTGCCAGCAAAGACCCAGGGACAAACACTGAAGCTTTCTTT	CASKDPGTNTEAFF
NA	NA	TRBV14	TRBJ1-1	TGTGCCAGCAGCCCATACCTACAGGGAACTGAAGCTTTCTTT	CASSPYLQGTEAFF
NA	TRBD1	TRBV19	TRBJ1-6	TGTGCCAGTAGTATTGGTATCGGGACAGGGGGTTTACATTCACCCCTCCACTTT	CASSIGIGTGGLHSPLHF
NA	NA	TRBV19	TRBJ1-2	TGTGCCAGTAGTCTTCAGGGCACTTTTAACTATGGCTACACCTTC	CASSLQGTFNYGYTF
NA	NA	TRBV7-6	TRBJ1-1	TGTGCCAGCAGCTGGCAACGGAACACTGAAGCTTTCTTT	CASSWQRNTEAFF
NA	NA	TRBV18	TRBJ1-4	TGTGCCAGCTCGCTTGACAGTTATGAAAAACTGTTTTTT	CASSLDSYEKLFF
once	NA	TRBV7-8	TRBJ1-3	TGTGCCAGCTCAAGGGGGGGGCTCGGAAACACCATATATTTT	CASSRGGLGNTIYF
NA	NA	TRBV6-6	TRBJ1-3	TGTGCCAGCAGTTACTCCAGGGTCGGAAACACCATATATTTT	CASSYSRVGNTIYF
NA	NA	TRBV6-1	TRBJ1-2	TGTGCCAGCAGTGAAGCCAACTACTATGGCTACACCTTC	CASSEANYYGYTF
NA	TRBD1	TRBV5-1	TRBJ1-2	TGCGCCAGCAGCTACAGGGGTAATGGCTATGGCTACACCTTC	CASSYRGNGYGYTF
once	TRBD2	TRBV3-1/TRBV3-2	TRBJ2-7	TGTGCCAGCAGCCCAATTGGGGGGGGAGAACTGGACGAGCAGTACTTC	CASSPIGGGELDEQYF
NA	NA	TRBV5-6	TRBJ2-3	TGTGCCAGCAGCTTTAGGACTAGCACAGATACGCAGTATTTT	CASSFRTSTDTQYF
NA	NA	TRBV3-1/TRBV3-2	TRBJ1-2	TGTGCCAGCAGCCAGGGGGGGGCGTACGGCTACACCTTC	CASSQGGAYGYTF
NA	NA	TRBV3-1/TRBV3-2	TRBJ1-1	TGTGCCAGCAGCCAAAGAGGAACGAGTACTGAAGCTTTCTTT	CASSQRGTSTEAFF
NA	NA	TRBV7-9	TRBJ1-6	TGTGCCAGCAGCTTTGGGCCGGGGAATTCACCCCTCCACTTT	CASSFGPGNSPLHF
NA	NA	TRBV10-3	TRBJ1-2	TGTGCCATCAGTGATCGGCAGGATACCTATGGCTACACCTTC	CAISDRQDTYGYTF
NA	NA	TRBV7-9	TRBJ1-4	TGTGCCAGCAGCCCTCGGGAGGGACGTGAAAAACTGTTTTTT	CASSPREGREKLFF
NA	TRBD1	TRBV6-5	TRBJ1-2	TGTGCCAGCAGGGGACAGGTGTTCTATGGCTACACCTTC	CASRGQVFYGYTF
NA	TRBD1	TRBV7-2	TRBJ2-2	TGTGCCAGCAGCTCCCGAGCGGGACAGGGTAGTGCCGGGGAGCTGTTTTTT	CASSSRAGQGSAGELFF
NA	NA	TRBV4-2	TRBJ1-5	TGTGCCAGCAGCCAACAAGGGGGAGATCAGCCCCAGCATTTT	CASSQQGGDQPQHF
NA	NA	TRBV20-1	TRBJ1-2	TGCAGTGTCCCTTACAGTGAGGGCTACACCTTC	CSVPYSEGYTF
NA	TRBD2	TRBV5-1	TRBJ2-3	TGCGCCAGCAGCTTGGCTAGCGGGGGAGATACGCAGTATTTT	CASSLASGGDTQYF
NA	TRBD1	TRBV29-1	TRBJ2-5	TGCAGCGTGGGGGGGACAGGGAGGACAGAGACCCAGTACTTC	CSVGGTGRTETQYF
few	TRBD1	TRBV18	TRBJ1-1	TGTGCCAGCTCACCTATGACAGGGGGGACTGAAGCTTTCTTT	CASSPMTGGTEAFF
NA	TRBD2	TRBV19	TRBJ2-5	TGTGCCAGTAGTACTAGCGGGGGGGCGGGGACCCAGTACTTC	CASSTSGGAGTQYF
many	TRBD1	TRBV5-1	TRBJ1-1	TGCGCCAGCAGCCGCGAACCGGGACAGGGCACTGAAGCTTTCTTT	CASSREPGQGTEAFF
NA	NA	TRBV10-3	TRBJ1-2	TGTGCCATCAGTGAGGGGGCCGGGAGGTCGGGGCATGGCTACACCTTC	CAISEGAGRSGHGYTF
NA	TRBD1	TRBV25-1	TRBJ1-4	TGTGCCAGCAGGGAGGGACAGGTTGGTGAAAAACTGTTTTTT	CASREGQVGEKLFF
NA	NA	TRBV3-1/TRBV3-2	TRBJ2-5	TGTGCCAGCAGCCAAGCGGACAGAGTAATCGGGGAGACCCAGTACTTC	CASSQADRVIGETQYF